The 32 T cell receptor beta chains below all came from one sample that was sequenced in a study of shared clonotypes between healthy human individuals. Using immunoSEQ multiplex PCR, the repertoire was profiled, and TCRdb retains in-frame clones only, with some absent. The table lists roughly 550,000 clones, roughly 95% of them singletons. CD45RO-negative, CCR7-selected cells formed the naive CD8 fraction, which excluded terminally differentiated effector memory CD45RA+ cells. Sequencing input: naive CD8+ T cells sorted from blood. These receptors were obtained from a woman in her twenties or thirties in good health.

The J gene is TRBJ1-1, the V gene TRBV7-9, with D hard to call. The CDR3 sequence is 15 residues long. The germline V gene encodes CDR1 SEHNR and CDR2 FQNEAQ (reference sequence). The V end lost 0 bases, the J end lost 0 bases, and 8 bases lay between the germline ends. CDR3 loop: CASSLAVGMNTEAFF. CDR3 DNA sequence: TGTGCCAGCAGCTTAGCTGTAGGGATGAACACTGAAGCTTTCTTT. The whole variable domain, remainder taken from reference TRBV7-9 and TRBJ1-1, is DTGVSQNPRHKITKRGQNVTFRCDPISEHNRLYWYRQTLGQGPEFLTYFQNEAQLEKSRLLSDRFSAERPKGSFSTLEIQRTEQGDSAMYLCASSLAVGMNTEAFFGQGTRLTVV.

The chain carries TRBV27 and TRBJ2-2; TRBD2 aligns across 9 bases. The CDR3 is made up of 15 amino acids. J lost 2 bases, V lost 7 bases, and 5 bases had no gene match. The germline CDR1 and CDR2 sequences are MNHEY and SMNVEV (reference sequence). CDR3 protein: CASTLLAGNTGELFF. The CDR3 nucleotides read TGTGCCAGCACATTACTAGCGGGTAACACCGGGGAGCTGTTTTTT.

This clone was detected only once. The chain recombines TRBV11-2 with TRBJ2-7; 10 positions match TRBD1. Losses at the gene ends were 4 bases for V and 3 bases for J; bases not matched to a gene: 3. The CDR3 sequence is 14 residues long. Germline CDR1 SGHAT, CDR2 FQNNGV. CDR3 DNA sequence: TGTGCCAGCAGCTATGGGACAGGGGACTACGAGCAGTACTTC. Its protein is CASSYGTGDYEQYF.

V and J are TRBV7-6 and TRBJ2-7; D remains unclear. V gave up 1 base and J gave up 2 bases, with 6 bases separating them. The germline gives CDR1 SGHVS, CDR2 FNYEAQ. The CDR3 loop spans 13 amino acids. As DNA, the CDR3 is TGTGCCAGCAGCTTAGGGGTACCCTACGAGCAGTACTTC. Its protein is CASSLGVPYEQYF.

This clone was counted a single time. The V call is TRBV6-5, the J call TRBJ1-3; no reliable D call. Germline V gives CDR1 MNHEY, CDR2 SVGAGI. Trimming shortened V by 7 bases and J by 0 bases, and 13 bases separated the two germline ends. CDR3 length: 15 residues. CDR3 protein: CASKPDPSSGNTIYF. The CDR3 DNA sequence: TGTGCCAGCAAACCCGACCCGAGCTCTGGAAACACCATATATTTT.

V and J are TRBV15 and TRBJ2-7; possibly TRBD1 for D (5 bases). The CDR3 length is 15 residues. V lost 1 base, J lost 7 bases, and 17 bases lay in between. Germline assignment: CDR1 LNHNV and CDR2 YYDKDF (reference sequence). In DNA form, the CDR3 reads TGTGCCACCAGCAGAGCGCAGGGTCGTGCCCAAGAGCAGTACTTC. Translating it yields CATSRAQGRAQEQYF.

The chain carries TRBV7-9 and TRBJ2-3; 10 bases are shared with TRBD1. V dropped 7 bases and J dropped 2; count of bases not matched to a gene: 3. The CDR3 totals 14 residues. Germline V gives CDR1 SEHNR, CDR2 FQNEAQ (reference sequence). The CDR3 DNA reads as TGTGCCAGCACCGGGACAGGGGACACAGATACGCAGTATTTT. Its protein product is CASTGTGDTDTQYF.

V is TRBV4-1 and J is TRBJ2-1; 8 nucleotides align to TRBD2. Germline V gene data show CDR1 as MGHRA and CDR2 as YSYEKL. CDR3 length: 16 amino acids. V shed 4 bases and J 4 bases; nucleotides not matched to a gene: 9. The CDR3: CASSPSLLAGYNEQFF. As DNA, the CDR3 is TGCGCCAGCAGCCCGAGTCTCCTAGCGGGTTACAATGAGCAGTTCTTC.

This chain connects TRBV21-1 to TRBJ2-1; whether TRBD2, the table's D call, matches the DNA was not checked. TRBV21-1 is a documented pseudogene. CDR3 length equals 13 residues. The CDR3 protein is CAGTSGTYNEQFF. In DNA form, the CDR3 reads TGTGCCGGGACTAGCGGGACTTACAATGAGCAGTTCTTC.

Regarding this clone: Other DNA sequences in the same sample also yield this CDR3. The CDR3: CASSRTVSYEQYF. Written as DNA, the CDR3 is TGTGCCAGCAGTAGGACAGTCTCCTACGAGCAGTACTTC. This chain joins TRBV7-9 and TRBJ2-7, with a possible D match to TRBD1 (6 bases). The length of the CDR3 is 13 residues. V shed 6 bases and J shed 0 bases, with 9 bases lying between them. From germline, CDR1 is SEHNR and CDR2 FQNEAQ (reference sequence).

The chain uses TRBV6-6 and TRBJ1-4, with a tentative D call TRBD1 (5 bases). This CDR3 contains 15 residues. Germline CDR1 is MNHNY and CDR2 is SVGAGI (reference sequence). Trimming stripped 0 bases from V and 6 bases from J, with 11 bases between. CDR3: CASSYSKGRDEKLFF. CDR3 coding DNA: TGTGCCAGCAGTTACTCGAAGGGGAGGGATGAAAAACTGTTTTTT.

This rearrangement joins TRBV9 to TRBJ1-4; D is uncertain. V shed 0 bases and J shed 4 bases, with 4 bases lying between them. This CDR3 comprises 13 residues. Germline V gene data show CDR1 as SGDLS and CDR2 as YYNGEE. The CDR3 bases are TGTGCCAGCAGCGTAGGCGTTAATGAAAAACTGTTTTTT. Translating gives CASSVGVNEKLFF.

The chain combines TRBV23-1 with TRBJ1-1, with D unresolved. TRBV23-1 is recorded as an ORF, its role being uncertain. With 0 bases removed from V and 1 base from J, the gap between germline ends came to 12 bases. The CDR3 sequence is 16 residues long. This CDR3 is CASSQSGQKRNTEAFF. In nucleotides, the CDR3 is TGCGCCAGCAGTCAATCTGGGCAGAAAAGGAACACTGAAGCTTTCTTT.

In DNA form, the CDR3 reads TGTGCCAGCAGCCCACGTGGGCGAGCCGGGGAGCTGTTTTTT. It is translated as CASSPRGRAGELFF. The chain carries TRBV11-2 and TRBJ2-2; no definite D call. Per germline, CDR1 SGHAT and CDR2 FQNNGV. Trimming pared 5 bases from V and 6 bases from J, leaving 13 bases between. The CDR3 is made up of 14 amino acids. The complete variable domain, with remaining parts taken from reference TRBV11-2 and TRBJ2-2, reads EAGVAQSPRYKIIEKRQSVAFWCNPISGHATLYWYQQILGQGPKLLIQFQNNGVVDDSQLPKDRFSAERLKGVDSTLKIQPAKLEDSAVYLCASSPRGRAGELFFGEGSRLTVL.

The chain links TRBV19 to TRBJ1-5, with D unresolved. V shed 3 bases and J shed 0 bases, with 12 bases lying between them. Germline CDR1 reads LNHDA; CDR2 reads SQIVND (reference sequence). The CDR3 has 16 residues. CDR3 protein: CASSIAAAYSNQPQHF. The CDR3 DNA reads as TGTGCCAGTAGTATTGCGGCAGCTTATAGCAATCAGCCCCAGCATTTT. Full variable domain (outside the CDR3, taken from reference TRBV19 and TRBJ1-5): DGGITQSPKYLFRKEGQNVTLSCEQNLNHDAMYWYRQDPGQGLRLIYYSQIVNDFQKGDIAEGYSVSREKKESFPLTVTSAQKNPTAFYLCASSIAAAYSNQPQHFGDGTRLSIL.

J is TRBJ2-2 and V is TRBV29-1; 7 bases line up with TRBD2. Germline CDR1 SQVTM, CDR2 ANQGSEA. This CDR3 has 13 amino acids. Losses at the gene ends were 5 bases for V and 3 bases for J; bases not matched to a gene: 3. Here the CDR3 DNA reads TGCAGCGTTCGGGAGGCTGACACCGGGGAGCTGTTTTTT. Encoded protein: CSVREADTGELFF.

The rearrangement links TRBV27 to TRBJ1-2, with 9 bases that match TRBD1. Trimming at V came to 4 bases and at J to 5 bases, leaving 11 bases not matched to a gene. This CDR3 is 16 amino acids long. The germline CDR1 and CDR2 sequences are MNHEY and SMNVEV (reference sequence). CDR3 sequence (DNA): TGTGCCAGCAGTTCCCTTACAGGACAGGGGCTATATGGCTACACCTTC. Translation gives CASSSLTGQGLYGYTF.

V gene TRBV6-5 combines with J gene TRBJ1-1; a possible D gene is TRBD1 (5 bases). This CDR3 region has 13 residues. The germline gives CDR1 MNHEY, CDR2 SVGAGI. V was clipped by 3 bases and J by 7 bases, with 12 bases between them. This CDR3 is CASSYPGGFEAFF. In DNA, the CDR3 is TGTGCCAGCAGTTATCCCGGGGGATTTGAAGCTTTCTTT.

J is TRBJ1-2 and V is TRBV28; a possible D gene is TRBD1 (6 bases). The CDR3 is 16 residues long. V shed 6 bases and J shed 3 bases, with 20 bases lying between them. CDR1 and CDR2 from the germline V gene are MDHEN and SYDVKM. CDR3 in DNA: TGTGCCAGCAGCCCGGTAGGGGGTTTAGACTACTATGGCTACACCTTC. This encodes CASSPVGGLDYYGYTF.

V gene TRBV5-6 combines with J gene TRBJ2-2; the D gene could be TRBD1 or TRBD2 (5 bases each). The CDR3 is made up of 16 amino acids. V was shortened by 2 bases and J by 4 bases, with 15 bases between the two germline ends. CDR1 and CDR2 from the germline V gene are SGHDT and YYEEEE. The CDR3 sequence: CASSLLVGAGTGELFF. The CDR3 DNA reads TGTGCCAGCAGCTTACTAGTAGGGGCCGGCACCGGGGAGCTGTTTTTT.

The chain employs TRBV9 and TRBJ1-1, with TRBD1 as a possible D gene (5 bases). This CDR3 contains 14 residues. The V gene lost 5 bases and the J gene lost 4 bases, with 15 bases spanning the gap. The germline gives CDR1 SGDLS, CDR2 YYNGEE. DNA of the CDR3: TGTGCCAGCAGTGGGGGGGAGTTGGGCACTGAAGCTTTCTTT. Translation gives CASSGGELGTEAFF.

J is TRBJ2-2 and V is TRBV27, with a possible D match to TRBD2 (5 bases). V lost 2 bases to trimming and J lost 8 bases, with 9 bases between them. This CDR3 has 13 amino acids. CDR1 is MNHEY, CDR2 SMNVEV, per germline (reference sequence). The CDR3, as DNA: TGTGCCAGCAGTTTAGGTCGGGGAGGGGAGCTGTTTTTT. Amino acids: CASSLGRGGELFF.

In this sample, this clone turned up once. Sequence at one end of the junction differs from germline and may be a read error. This sequence joins TRBV7-6 and TRBJ2-1; tentatively, D is TRBD2 (6 bases). The germline gives CDR1 SGHVS, CDR2 FNYEAQ. CDR3 size: 13 residues. DNA for the CDR3: TGTGCCAGCAGACTCACTAGCTACGATGAGCAGTTCTTC. Protein: CASRLTSYDEQFF.

This clone was detected only once. The chain couples TRBV19 to TRBJ2-1; D may match TRBD1 or TRBD2 (5 bases each). CDR3 size: 16 residues. Looked up from germline, CDR1 is LNHDA and CDR2 is SQIVND (reference sequence). V was pared by 2 bases and J by 0 bases, with 11 bases between. The CDR3 here is CASSISRGSSYNEQFF. The CDR3 region has the DNA TGTGCCAGTAGTATATCGAGGGGAAGCTCCTACAATGAGCAGTTCTTC.

This chain uses TRBV4-2 with TRBJ2-7, with D possibly matching TRBD1 (6 bases). Per the germline V gene, CDR1 is LGHNA and CDR2 is YNFKEQ. This CDR3 contains 17 residues. Trimming pared 0 bases from V and 1 base from J, leaving 16 bases between. CDR3 nucleotide sequence: TGTGCCAGCAGCCAAGATCTCGGACAGACTCGATCCTACGAGCAGTACTTC. As protein: CASSQDLGQTRSYEQYF.

V and J are TRBV5-6 and TRBJ2-1; no reliable D call. Trimming stripped 0 bases from V and 6 bases from J, with 10 bases between. Germline CDR1 and CDR2: SGHDT and YYEEEE. This CDR3 is 14 amino acids long. CDR3 bases: TGTGCCAGCAGCTTGGGGCCTTTACCCAATGAGCAGTTCTTC. Residues: CASSLGPLPNEQFF.

The chain uses TRBV9 and TRBJ2-5, with unresolved D. Trimming stripped 4 bases from V and 5 bases from J, with 12 bases between. Germline CDR1 SGDLS, CDR2 YYNGEE. There are 13 residues in the CDR3. CDR3 sequence reads: CASSNDGRETQYF. CDR3 nucleotide sequence: TGTGCCAGCAGCAACGACGGAAGGGAGACCCAGTACTTC.

In this sample, this clone turned up once. The rearrangement links TRBV7-2 to TRBJ1-2, with 9 bases identical to TRBD1. CDR1 and CDR2 from the germline V gene are SGHTA and FQGNSA. With 5 bases clipped from V and 5 bases from J, the junction kept 6 bases outside the gene matches. This CDR3 contains 14 residues. The CDR3 nucleotides are TGTGCCAGCAGCCAGGACAGGGGATTTTATGGCTACACCTTC. As protein: CASSQDRGFYGYTF.

This clone showed up just once. The J gene is TRBJ1-3, the V gene TRBV5-1; D is unresolved. Germline V gene lookup returns CDR1 SGHRS and CDR2 YFSETQ. CDR3 length: 13 amino acids. Trimming took off 6 bases at V and 1 base at J, with 8 bases between the two ends. CDR3 sequence (DNA): TGCGCCAGCATCGGTGATTCTGGAAACACCATATATTTT. Its protein is CASIGDSGNTIYF.

The gene calls are TRBV4-1 and TRBJ2-3; 7 positions match TRBD2. CDR1 is MGHRA, CDR2 YSYEKL, per germline. With 2 bases clipped from V and 3 bases from J, the junction kept 2 bases outside the gene matches. CDR3 length: 14 residues. The DNA for the CDR3 is TGCGCCAGCAGCCAATTTAGCGGGACAGATACGCAGTATTTT. Its protein is CASSQFSGTDTQYF.

V and J are TRBV11-2 and TRBJ2-5; D is perhaps TRBD1 (6 bases). V was clipped by 5 bases and J by 2 bases, with 21 bases between them. CDR1 SGHAT and CDR2 FQNNGV come from the germline V gene. This CDR3 contains 17 residues. CDR3 residues: CASSLVYGGQRQETQYF. The DNA of the CDR3 is TGTGCCAGCAGCCTTGTGTATGGGGGCCAGAGACAAGAGACCCAGTACTTC.

V and J are TRBV7-9 and TRBJ1-2; 7 bases line up with TRBD1. Germline V lookup: CDR1 SEHNR, CDR2 FQNEAQ (reference sequence). V shed 4 bases and J 0 bases; nucleotides not matched to a gene: 5. The CDR3 is 15 residues long. The CDR3 DNA reads as TGTGCCAGCAGCTACGGACAGGCGTCTAACTATGGCTACACCTTC. Protein sequence: CASSYGQASNYGYTF.